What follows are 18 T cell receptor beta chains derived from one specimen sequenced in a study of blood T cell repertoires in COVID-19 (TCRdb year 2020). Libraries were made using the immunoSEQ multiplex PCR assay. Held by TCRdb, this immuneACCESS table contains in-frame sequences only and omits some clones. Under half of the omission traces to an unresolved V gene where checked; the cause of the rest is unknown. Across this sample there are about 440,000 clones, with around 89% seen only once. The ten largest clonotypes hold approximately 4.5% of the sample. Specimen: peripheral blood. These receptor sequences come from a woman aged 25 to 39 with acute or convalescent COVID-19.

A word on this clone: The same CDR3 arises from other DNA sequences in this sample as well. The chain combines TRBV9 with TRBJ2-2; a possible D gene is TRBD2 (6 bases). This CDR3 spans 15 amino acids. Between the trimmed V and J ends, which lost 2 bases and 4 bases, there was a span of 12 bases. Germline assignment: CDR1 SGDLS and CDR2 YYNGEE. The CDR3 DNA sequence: TGTGCCAGCAGCGTGGCTGGGGGGATCACCGGGGAGCTGTTTTTT. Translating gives CASSVAGGITGELFF.

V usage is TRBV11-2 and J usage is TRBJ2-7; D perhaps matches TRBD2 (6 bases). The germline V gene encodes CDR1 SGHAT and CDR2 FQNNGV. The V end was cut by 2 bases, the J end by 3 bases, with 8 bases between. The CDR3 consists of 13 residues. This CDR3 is CASSLWRGYEQYF. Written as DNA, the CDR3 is TGTGCCAGCAGCTTATGGCGGGGCTACGAGCAGTACTTC.

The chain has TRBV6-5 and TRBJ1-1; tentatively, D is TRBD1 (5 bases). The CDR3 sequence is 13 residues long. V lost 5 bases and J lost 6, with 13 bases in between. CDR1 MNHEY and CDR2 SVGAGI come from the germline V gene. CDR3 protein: CASSTRTTAEAFF. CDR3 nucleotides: TGTGCCAGCAGTACGAGGACAACCGCTGAAGCTTTCTTT.

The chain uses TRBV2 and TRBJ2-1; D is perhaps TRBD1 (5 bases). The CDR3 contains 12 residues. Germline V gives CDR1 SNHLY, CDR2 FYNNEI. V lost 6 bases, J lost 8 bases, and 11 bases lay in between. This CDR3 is CASRLTGDEQFF. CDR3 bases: TGTGCCAGCAGGTTAACAGGCGATGAGCAGTTCTTC.

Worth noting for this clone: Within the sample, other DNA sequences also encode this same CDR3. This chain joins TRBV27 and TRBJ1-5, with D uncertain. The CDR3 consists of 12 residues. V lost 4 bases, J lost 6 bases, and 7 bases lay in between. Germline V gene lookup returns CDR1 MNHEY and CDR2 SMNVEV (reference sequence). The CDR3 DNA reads TGTGCCAGCAGTTCGGGAGGTCAGCCCCAGCATTTT. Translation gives CASSSGGQPQHF.

CDR3 DNA: TGTGCCAGCAGCTGTGAACAGGGGTATAAGCCATTCCCCCCTAATGAAAAACTGTTTTTT. Translated, it gives CASSCEQGYKPFPPNEKLFF. This rearrangement joins TRBV7-6 to TRBJ1-4, with 7 bases matching TRBD1. The germline CDR1 and CDR2 sequences are SGHVS and FNYEAQ. Trimming took 4 bases from V and 3 from J; bases not matched to a gene: 20. The CDR3 runs to 20 residues.

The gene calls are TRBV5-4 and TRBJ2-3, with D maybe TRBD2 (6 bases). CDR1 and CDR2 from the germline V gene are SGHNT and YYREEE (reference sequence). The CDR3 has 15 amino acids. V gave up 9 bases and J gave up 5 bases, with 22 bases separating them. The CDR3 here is CATQKETSREDTQYF. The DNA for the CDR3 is TGTGCCACACAAAAGGAGACTAGTAGGGAAGATACGCAGTATTTT.

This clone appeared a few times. CDR3 nucleotide sequence: TGTGCCAGCAGCGTAGCAGTGAGAGACAGGAGCTCCTACGAGCAGTACTTC. Amino acid sequence: CASSVAVRDRSSYEQYF. This rearrangement joins TRBV9 to TRBJ2-7; D is perhaps TRBD1 (6 bases). Between the trimmed V and J ends, which lost 0 bases and 0 bases, there was a span of 16 bases. CDR1 and CDR2 from the germline V gene are SGDLS and YYNGEE. This CDR3 has 17 amino acids.

Here the CDR3 DNA reads TGTGCCAGCAGCTCGGGACAGAGGGACTATGAAAAACTGTTTTTT. Protein: CASSSGQRDYEKLFF. This chain connects TRBV11-2 to TRBJ1-4; 7 bases are shared with TRBD1. The ends lost 4 bases at V and 6 bases at J; junction bases unmatched: 8. Germline V gene data show CDR1 as SGHAT and CDR2 as FQNNGV. The CDR3 length is 15 residues.

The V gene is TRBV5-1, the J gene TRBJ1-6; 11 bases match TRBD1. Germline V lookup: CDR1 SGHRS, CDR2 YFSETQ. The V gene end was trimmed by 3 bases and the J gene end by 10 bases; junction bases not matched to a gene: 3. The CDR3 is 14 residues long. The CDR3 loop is CASSSDRGRSPLHF. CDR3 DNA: TGCGCCAGCAGCTCGGACAGGGGGCGATCACCCCTCCACTTT.

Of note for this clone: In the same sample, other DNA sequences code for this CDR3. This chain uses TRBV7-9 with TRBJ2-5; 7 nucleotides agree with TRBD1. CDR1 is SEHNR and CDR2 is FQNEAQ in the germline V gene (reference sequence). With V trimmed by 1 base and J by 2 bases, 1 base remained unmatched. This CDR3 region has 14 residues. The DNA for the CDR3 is TGTGCCAGCAGCTTAGTGGGACAGCAAGAGACCCAGTACTTC. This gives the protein CASSLVGQQETQYF.

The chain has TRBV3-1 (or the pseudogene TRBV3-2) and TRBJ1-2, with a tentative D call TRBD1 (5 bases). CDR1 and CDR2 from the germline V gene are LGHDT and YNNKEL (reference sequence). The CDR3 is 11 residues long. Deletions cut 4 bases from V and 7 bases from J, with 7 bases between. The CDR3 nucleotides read TGTGCCAGCAGCCTGGGGGGTGGCTACACCTTC. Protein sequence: CASSLGGGYTF.

The CDR3 DNA follows: TGTGCCAGCAGGACCACAGGGTTCGAGCAGTACTTC. Its translation is CASRTTGFEQYF. This chain uses TRBV27 with TRBJ2-7; D perhaps matches TRBD1 (6 bases). Trimming took off 6 bases at V and 6 bases at J, with 12 bases between the two ends. Germline V gene lookup returns CDR1 MNHEY and CDR2 SMNVEV (reference sequence). The CDR3 extends over 12 amino acids.

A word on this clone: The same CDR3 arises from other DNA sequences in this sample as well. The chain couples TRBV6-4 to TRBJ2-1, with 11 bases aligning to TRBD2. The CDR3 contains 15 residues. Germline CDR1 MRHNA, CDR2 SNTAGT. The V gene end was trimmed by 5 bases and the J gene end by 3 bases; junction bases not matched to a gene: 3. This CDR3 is CASSPLAGGYNEQFF. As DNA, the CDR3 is TGTGCCAGCAGTCCTCTAGCGGGGGGCTACAATGAGCAGTTCTTC.

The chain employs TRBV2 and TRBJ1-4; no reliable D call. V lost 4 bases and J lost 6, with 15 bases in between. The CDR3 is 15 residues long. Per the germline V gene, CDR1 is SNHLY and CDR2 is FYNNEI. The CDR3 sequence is CASSGAQSGDEKLFF. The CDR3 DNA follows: TGTGCCAGCAGTGGCGCCCAATCGGGAGATGAAAAACTGTTTTTT.

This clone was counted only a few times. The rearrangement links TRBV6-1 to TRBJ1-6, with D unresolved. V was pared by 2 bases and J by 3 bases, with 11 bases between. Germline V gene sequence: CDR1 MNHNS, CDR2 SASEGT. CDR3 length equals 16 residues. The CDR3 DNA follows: TGTGCCAGCAGTGAATCGTACAGCAGCTATAATTCACCCCTCCACTTT. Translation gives CASSESYSSYNSPLHF.

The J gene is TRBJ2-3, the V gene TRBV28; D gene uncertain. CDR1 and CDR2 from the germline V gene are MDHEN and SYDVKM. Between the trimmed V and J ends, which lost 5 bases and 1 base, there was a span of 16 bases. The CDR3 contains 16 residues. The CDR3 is CASSRIPSVGTDTQYF. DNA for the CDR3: TGTGCCAGCAGTCGAATCCCGTCGGTCGGCACAGATACGCAGTATTTT.

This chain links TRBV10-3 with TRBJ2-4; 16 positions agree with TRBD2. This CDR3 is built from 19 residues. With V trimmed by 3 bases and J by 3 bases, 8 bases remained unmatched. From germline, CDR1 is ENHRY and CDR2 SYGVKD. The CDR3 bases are TGTGCCATCAGTGAAGGGACTAGCGGGGGGGCCCAGGTCAAAAACATTCAGTACTTC. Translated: CAISEGTSGGAQVKNIQYF.